The 30 T cell receptor beta chains below all came from one sample that was sequenced in a study of blood T cell repertoires in COVID-19. Produced via immunoSEQ multiplex PCR; TCRdb's table is partial and in-frame only. The sample lists almost 95,000 clones; 80% to 85% were seen once. The specimen was peripheral blood. These receptors originate from a man in his sixties with acute or convalescent COVID-19.

The chain links TRBV4-1 to TRBJ2-7; possible D gene TRBD2, 6 bases. There are 15 residues in the CDR3. Germline CDR1 MGHRA, CDR2 YSYEKL. The V and J ends lost 0 bases and 3 bases respectively, with 12 bases between them. Written as DNA, the CDR3 is TGCGCCAGCAGCCAAGAGCGGGACGGCTACTACGAGCAGTACTTC. Translated, it gives CASSQERDGYYEQYF.

The chain carries TRBV7-3 and TRBJ1-6, with D perhaps TRBD1 (5 bases). Germline lookup yields CDR1 SGHTA and CDR2 FQGTGA. The V end was cut by 2 bases, the J end by 8 bases, with 13 bases between. The CDR3 is 15 residues long. CDR3 residues: CASSLGAGKYSPLHF. The CDR3 DNA sequence: TGTGCCAGCAGCTTAGGGGCAGGCAAATATTCACCCCTCCACTTT.

The chain uses TRBV4-3 and TRBJ2-3; D possibly corresponds to TRBD2 (7 bases). In germline, CDR1 is LGHNA, CDR2 YSLEER. This CDR3 region has 16 residues. With 0 bases removed from V and 6 bases from J, the gap between germline ends came to 16 bases. CDR3 sequence (DNA): TGCGCCAGCAGCCAAGATAGGGGGGGGAGACGGGATACGCAGTATTTT. Translating it yields CASSQDRGGRRDTQYF.

CDR3 protein: CASKGSNEKLFF. For the CDR3, the DNA is TGTGCCAGCAAGGGGTCTAATGAAAAACTGTTTTTT. The chain couples TRBV2 to TRBJ1-4; tentative D call: TRBD1 (5 bases). Germline assignment: CDR1 SNHLY and CDR2 FYNNEI. The CDR3 is 12 residues long. V was trimmed by 7 bases and J by 3 bases, leaving 6 bases between them.

Only one count was recorded for this clone. The chain couples TRBV30 to TRBJ2-1, with 9 bases fitting TRBD2. With V trimmed by 4 bases and J by 6 bases, 1 base remained unmatched. Germline-derived CDR1 and CDR2 are GTSNPN and SVGIG (reference sequence). The CDR3 totals 12 residues. CDR3 nucleotide sequence: TGTGCCTGGATGGGACTAGCCAATGAGCAGTTCTTC. Amino acids: CAWMGLANEQFF.

The chain uses TRBV24-1 and TRBJ2-3; perhaps TRBD2 as D (6 bases). CDR1 KGHDR and CDR2 SFDVKD come from the germline V gene. With 4 bases removed from V and 6 bases from J, the gap between germline ends came to 16 bases. The CDR3 runs to 15 residues. CDR3 region: CATSDAGTGKDTQYF. The CDR3, as DNA: TGTGCCACCAGTGACGCCGGGACTGGGAAGGATACGCAGTATTTT.

The rearrangement uses TRBV6-1 and TRBJ2-3, with 8 bases fitting TRBD2. Losses at the gene ends were 1 base for V and 5 bases for J; bases not matched to a gene: 8. Looked up from germline, CDR1 is MNHNS and CDR2 is SASEGT. The CDR3 consists of 16 residues. CDR3 DNA: TGTGCCAGCAGTGAAGACGGGGGGGCCTTGGTAGATACGCAGTATTTT. Its translation: CASSEDGGALVDTQYF.

This chain connects TRBV14 to TRBJ1-2; D ambiguous. Trimming cost V 0 bases and J 4 bases, with 9 bases left between them. There are 14 residues in the CDR3. Germline CDR1 and CDR2: SGHDN and FVKESK. The CDR3 spells CASSQEQPGYGYTF. The CDR3 DNA sequence: TGTGCCAGCAGCCAAGAGCAGCCAGGCTATGGCTACACCTTC.

The genes are TRBV19 and TRBJ1-1; weak D call: TRBD1 (6 bases). Trimming removed 4 bases from V and 1 base from J, with 13 bases in between. The CDR3 extends over 15 amino acids. Germline V lookup: CDR1 LNHDA, CDR2 SQIVND (reference sequence). CDR3 protein: CASSTWDTPNTEAFF. CDR3 sequence (DNA): TGTGCCAGTAGTACTTGGGACACTCCGAACACTGAAGCTTTCTTT.

As DNA, the CDR3 is TGTGCCAGCTCCCTCGGGACAGGGTTTACTCAGCCCCAGCATTTT. This encodes CASSLGTGFTQPQHF. The V call is TRBV18, the J call TRBJ1-5; 9 bases match TRBD1. This CDR3 spans 15 amino acids. The ends lost 6 bases at V and 6 bases at J; junction bases unmatched: 9. CDR1 and CDR2 from the germline V gene are KGHSH and LQKENI.

The chain links TRBV7-9 to TRBJ2-1; TRBD2 agrees at 9 bases. Trimming cost V 8 bases and J 6 bases; bases outside gene matches: 14. The CDR3 is 16 residues long. The germline V gene has CDR1 SEHNR and CDR2 FQNEAQ (reference sequence). CDR3 loop: CASGEGGASGVNEQFF. Here the CDR3 DNA reads TGTGCCAGCGGAGAAGGAGGGGCTAGCGGGGTCAATGAGCAGTTCTTC.

The chain links TRBV10-3 to TRBJ1-4; 7 positions agree with TRBD1. This CDR3 region has 15 residues. Germline CDR1 is ENHRY and CDR2 is SYGVKD. V lost 0 bases, J lost 6 bases, and 4 bases stayed unmatched. This CDR3 is CAISESGTEDEKLFF. The CDR3 DNA reads TGTGCCATCAGTGAGTCCGGGACAGAGGATGAAAAACTGTTTTTT.

The chain recombines TRBV7-3 with TRBJ2-2; the D is unclear. With 4 bases removed from V and 2 bases from J, the gap between germline ends came to 11 bases. Germline lookup yields CDR1 SGHTA and CDR2 FQGTGA. The CDR3 extends over 15 amino acids. The CDR3 DNA reads TGTGCCAGCAGCTCTCCGAGTGTAAACACCGGGGAGCTGTTTTTT. Amino acid sequence: CASSSPSVNTGELFF.

This clone occurred many times. The chain links TRBV5-1 to TRBJ2-1; tentatively, D is TRBD2 (5 bases). The germline gives CDR1 SGHRS, CDR2 YFSETQ. V was pared by 3 bases and J by 9 bases, with 7 bases between. The CDR3 is 11 residues long. The CDR3 here is CASSYSVEQFF. CDR3 nucleotides: TGCGCCAGCAGCTATAGCGTTGAGCAGTTCTTC.

V gene TRBV27 combines with J gene TRBJ2-5; D is uncertain. CDR1 is MNHEY, CDR2 SMNVEV, per germline (reference sequence). This CDR3 is built from 14 residues. Trimming shortened V by 6 bases and J by 5 bases, and 16 bases separated the two germline ends. DNA of the CDR3: TGTGCCAGCAGCCTCAGTCCCCCGCCGGAGACCCAGTACTTC. Translation gives CASSLSPPPETQYF.

The chain carries TRBV2 and TRBJ2-5; TRBD1 aligns across 8 bases. Germline CDR1 SNHLY, CDR2 FYNNEI. The CDR3 runs to 14 residues. Germline trimming cut 6 bases from V and 4 bases from J; bases unmatched to any gene: 7. The CDR3 is CASSLTGGPETQYF. The CDR3 bases are TGTGCCAGCAGCCTTACAGGGGGTCCAGAGACCCAGTACTTC.

This clone was seen a handful of times. The chain has TRBV29-1 and TRBJ2-7; D is uncertain. In germline, CDR1 is SQVTM, CDR2 ANQGSEA. The V gene lost 6 bases and the J gene lost 4 bases, with 13 bases spanning the gap. This CDR3 has 12 residues. The DNA of the CDR3 is TGCAGCGTCATTGACTCCGGGTACGAGCAGTACTTC. It is translated as CSVIDSGYEQYF.

V usage is TRBV24-1 and J usage is TRBJ1-2, with a possible D match to TRBD1 (6 bases). Germline values: CDR1 KGHDR, CDR2 SFDVKD. The V end lost 5 bases, the J end lost 3 bases, and 15 bases lay between the germline ends. This CDR3 has 15 residues. The CDR3 DNA follows: TGTGCCACCAGTGGCCCGAGGGCAGGGGACTATGGCTACACCTTC. Residues: CATSGPRAGDYGYTF.

This clone occurred once. This chain connects TRBV19 to TRBJ1-2; 7 nucleotides agree with TRBD1. This CDR3 region has 13 residues. Germline CDR1 and CDR2: LNHDA and SQIVND (reference sequence). Trimming cost V 4 bases and J 4 bases; bases outside gene matches: 3. The CDR3: CASSNAGGYGYTF. CDR3 DNA: TGTGCCAGTAGTAACGCAGGGGGCTATGGCTACACCTTC.

The V gene is TRBV30, the J gene TRBJ1-4, with unresolved D. V lost 0 bases and J lost 4, with 9 bases in between. The CDR3 contains 14 residues. Germline-derived CDR1 and CDR2 are GTSNPN and SVGIG (reference sequence). The CDR3 DNA is TGTGCCTGGAGTGTATTAACGGGTAATGAAAAACTGTTTTTT. Protein product: CAWSVLTGNEKLFF.

The chain joins TRBV4-2 to TRBJ1-1; D call uncertain. Per the germline V gene, CDR1 is LGHNA and CDR2 is YNFKEQ. The ends were cut back, 1 base at V and 11 bases at J, with 11 bases in the middle. The CDR3 covers 12 residues. Here the CDR3 reads CASSQVGQQAFF. As DNA, the CDR3 is TGTGCCAGCAGCCAAGTAGGCCAACAGGCTTTCTTT.

The chain recombines TRBV19 with TRBJ1-1, with TRBD1 matching 10 bases. The ends lost 8 bases at V and 4 bases at J; junction bases unmatched: 10. The germline gives CDR1 LNHDA, CDR2 SQIVND (reference sequence). The CDR3 contains 15 residues. The CDR3 sequence: CASGGQGYRGTEAFF. The CDR3 region has the DNA TGTGCCAGTGGGGGACAGGGGTATCGGGGCACTGAAGCTTTCTTT.

On this clone: The sample carries other DNA sequences with the same CDR3. The chain has TRBV30 and TRBJ1-1, with D uncertain. Per the germline V gene, CDR1 is GTSNPN and CDR2 is SVGIG (reference sequence). Trimming took 0 bases from V and 1 from J, leaving 6 bases between them. This CDR3 spans 13 amino acids. The CDR3 region is CAWSVRGNTEAFF. CDR3 in DNA: TGTGCCTGGAGTGTACGCGGGAACACTGAAGCTTTCTTT.

The J gene is TRBJ1-2, the V gene TRBV5-8; 9 positions match TRBD1. This CDR3 comprises 15 residues. CDR1 and CDR2 from the germline V gene are SGHTS and YDEGEE. J gave up 3 bases and V 4 bases, and 7 bases lay outside the gene matches. The CDR3 DNA is TGTGCCAGCAGCATCAGACAGGGGGGCGACTATGGCTACACCTTC. Translation gives CASSIRQGGDYGYTF.

This chain links TRBV7-2 with TRBJ1-3; perhaps TRBD1 as D (6 bases). Germline-derived CDR1 and CDR2 are SGHTA and FQGNSA. The V gene lost 5 bases and the J gene lost 2 bases, with 16 bases spanning the gap. The CDR3 spans 16 residues. The CDR3 region has the DNA TGTGCCAGCAGCAGAAATCACAGGGACGCTGGAAACACCATATATTTT. It is translated as CASSRNHRDAGNTIYF.

The V call is TRBV6-6, the J call TRBJ1-2, with D uncertain. V was pared by 8 bases and J by 2 bases, with 15 bases between. The CDR3 loop spans 14 amino acids. Germline lookup yields CDR1 MNHNY and CDR2 SVGAGI (reference sequence). In DNA form, the CDR3 reads TGTGCCAGCTCGGATGGGCCCCTCAACTATGGCTACACCTTC. Protein: CASSDGPLNYGYTF.

V and J are TRBV2 and TRBJ1-4; D possibly corresponds to TRBD1 (5 bases). Per the germline V gene, CDR1 is SNHLY and CDR2 is FYNNEI. The CDR3 has 15 residues. V was shortened by 3 bases and J by 4 bases, with 12 bases between the two germline ends. In DNA, the CDR3 is TGTGCCAGCAGTGATCGGGGGAACCATAATGAAAAACTGTTTTTT. This encodes CASSDRGNHNEKLFF.

The gene calls are TRBV5-5 and TRBJ1-1; D remains ambiguous. With 4 bases removed from V and 1 base from J, the gap between germline ends came to 14 bases. CDR3 size: 15 residues. Germline CDR1 is SGHKS and CDR2 is YYEKEE (reference sequence). The CDR3 protein is CASSTQDSRNTEAFF. DNA for the CDR3: TGTGCCAGCAGCACCCAGGACTCCAGGAACACTGAAGCTTTCTTT.

The CDR3 region has the DNA TGTGCCACCAGTGGATTCACGGGAGAGGGCTACACCTTC. The encoded protein is CATSGFTGEGYTF. The genes are TRBV24-1 and TRBJ1-2; D gene unclear. Trimming removed 5 bases from V and 8 bases from J, with 14 bases in between. This CDR3 spans 13 amino acids. CDR1 and CDR2 (germline): KGHDR, SFDVKD.

The rearrangement uses TRBV2 and TRBJ1-1, with D hard to call. Trimming removed 1 base from V and 0 bases from J, with 9 bases in between. The CDR3 is 15 residues long. The V gene's germline CDR1 is SNHLY and CDR2 FYNNEI. Here the CDR3 reads CASSEDWQVNTEAFF. The DNA of the CDR3 is TGTGCCAGCAGTGAAGATTGGCAGGTGAACACTGAAGCTTTCTTT. Together with reference TRBV2 and TRBJ1-1, the CDR3 gives the full variable domain: EPEVTQTPSHQVTQMGQEVILRCVPISNHLYFYWYRQILGQKVEFLVSFYNNEISEKSEIFDDQFSVERPDGSNFTLKIRSTKLEDSAMYFCASSEDWQVNTEAFFGQGTRLTVV.